The present TCR beta chain was sequenced within a study of T cells in Graves' hyperthyroidism and ophthalmopathy. Findings of the study overall: In validation, the model predicted ophthalmopathy. These predictions came a median roughly seven months before onset. From stable hyperthyroidism, ophthalmopathy was set apart by a 13 V-J model.

Researchers took RNA transcripts and amplified the TCR beta CDR3 regions from them. An initial round of RT-PCR targeting the TCR CDR3 relied on the HTBI primer set. MiXCR, applied by TCRdb to the multiplex PCR reads, yields one record per CDR3 protein. The sample lists about 260,000 distinct CDR3 sequences; over 20% were seen once. About this clonotype: Antigen: not known.

Criteria for exclusion of patients were uncontrolled infection, other autoimmune disease, pregnancy or lactation. The sample comprised blood. This receptor was obtained from a man in his thirties or forties with Graves' ophthalmopathy.

The CDR3 loop reads CAWSLQGNRIGYTF. The CDR3, as DNA: TGTGCCTGGAGTCTGCAGGGCAACCGTATAGGCTACACCTTC. The chain couples TRBV30 to TRBJ1-2; D is perhaps TRBD1 (5 bases). Germline CDR1 and CDR2: GTSNPN and SVGIG (reference sequence). The CDR3 runs 14 residues. With 2 bases removed from V and 8 bases from J, the gap between germline ends came to 18 bases.